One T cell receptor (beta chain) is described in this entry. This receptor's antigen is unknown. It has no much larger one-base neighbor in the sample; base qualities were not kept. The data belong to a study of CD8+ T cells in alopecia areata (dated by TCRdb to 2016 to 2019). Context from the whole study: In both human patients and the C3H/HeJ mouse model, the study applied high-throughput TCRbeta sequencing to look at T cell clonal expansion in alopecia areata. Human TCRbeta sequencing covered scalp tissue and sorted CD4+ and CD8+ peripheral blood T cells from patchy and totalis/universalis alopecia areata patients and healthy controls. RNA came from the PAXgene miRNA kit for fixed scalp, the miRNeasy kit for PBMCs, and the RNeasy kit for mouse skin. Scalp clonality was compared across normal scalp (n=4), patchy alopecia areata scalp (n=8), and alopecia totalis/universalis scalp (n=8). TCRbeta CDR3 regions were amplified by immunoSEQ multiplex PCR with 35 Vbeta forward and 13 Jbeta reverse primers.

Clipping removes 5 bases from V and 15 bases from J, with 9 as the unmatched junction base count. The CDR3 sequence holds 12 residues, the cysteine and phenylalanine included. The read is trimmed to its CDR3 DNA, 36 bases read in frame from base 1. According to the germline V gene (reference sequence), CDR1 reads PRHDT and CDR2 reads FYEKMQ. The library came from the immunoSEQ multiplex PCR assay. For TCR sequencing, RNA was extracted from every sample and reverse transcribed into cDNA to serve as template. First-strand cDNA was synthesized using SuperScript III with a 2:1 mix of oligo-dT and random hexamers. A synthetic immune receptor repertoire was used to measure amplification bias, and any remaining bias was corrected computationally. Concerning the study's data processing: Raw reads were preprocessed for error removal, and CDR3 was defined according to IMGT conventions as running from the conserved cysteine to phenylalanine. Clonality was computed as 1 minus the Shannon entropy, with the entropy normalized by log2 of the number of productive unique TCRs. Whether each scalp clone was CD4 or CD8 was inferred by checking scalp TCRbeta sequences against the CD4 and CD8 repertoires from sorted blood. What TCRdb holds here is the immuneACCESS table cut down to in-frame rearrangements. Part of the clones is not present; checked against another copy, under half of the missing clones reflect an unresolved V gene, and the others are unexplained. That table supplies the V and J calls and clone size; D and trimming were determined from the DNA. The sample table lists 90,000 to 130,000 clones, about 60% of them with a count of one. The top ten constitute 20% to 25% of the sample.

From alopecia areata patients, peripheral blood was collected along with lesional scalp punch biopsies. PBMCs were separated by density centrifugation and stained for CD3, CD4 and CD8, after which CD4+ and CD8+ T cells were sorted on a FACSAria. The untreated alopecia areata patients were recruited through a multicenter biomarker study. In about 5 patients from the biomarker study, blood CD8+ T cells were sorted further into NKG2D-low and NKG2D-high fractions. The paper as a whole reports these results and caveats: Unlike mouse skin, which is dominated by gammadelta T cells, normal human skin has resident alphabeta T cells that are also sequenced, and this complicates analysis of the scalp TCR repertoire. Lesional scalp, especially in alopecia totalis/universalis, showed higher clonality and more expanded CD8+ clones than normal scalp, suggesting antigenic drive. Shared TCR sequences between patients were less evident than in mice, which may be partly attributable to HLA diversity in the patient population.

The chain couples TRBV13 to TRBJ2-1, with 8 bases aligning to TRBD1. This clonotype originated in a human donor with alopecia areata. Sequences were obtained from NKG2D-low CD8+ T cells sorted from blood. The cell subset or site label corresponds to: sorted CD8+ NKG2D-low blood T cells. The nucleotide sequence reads TGTGCCAGCAGCCTACAGGACAGGGAACTGTTCTTC. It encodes CASSLQDRELFF.